This passage covers 11 T cell receptor beta chains from one sample sequenced in a study of beta chain features in type 1 diabetes. Investigators reverse transcribed all isolated RNA, so they sequenced expressed TCRB transcripts. Clones were sequenced by immunoSEQ multiplex PCR, and TCRdb holds only the in-frame ones, with some missing. The repertoire consists of about 360,000 clones, with 10% to 15% occurring once and the leading ten covering about 0.018%. Sequencing was performed on naive CD4+ T cells from blood. Receptors originate from a man in his late teens or twenties in good health.

This clone has only a few counts. The V and J genes are TRBV11-2 and TRBJ2-7; D perhaps matches TRBD2 (6 bases). The CDR3 is 15 amino acids. V was clipped by 4 bases and J by 2 bases, with 15 bases between them. CDR1 and CDR2 (germline): SGHAT, FQNNGV. The CDR3 region has the DNA TGTGCCAGCAGCTCTGCGATAGGAGGGGCCTACGAGCAGTACTTC. It yields the protein CASSSAIGGAYEQYF.

CDR3 sequence reads: CASSLDSGGYNEQFF. The CDR3 nucleotides read TGCGCCAGCAGCTTGGACAGCGGGGGGTACAATGAGCAGTTCTTC. The V call is TRBV5-1, the J call TRBJ2-1; 9 bases map to TRBD2. The CDR3 spans 15 residues. Germline values: CDR1 SGHRS, CDR2 YFSETQ. The V gene end was trimmed by 0 bases and the J gene end by 4 bases; junction bases not matched to a gene: 2.

The chain recombines TRBV6-5 with TRBJ2-2; 8 bases map to TRBD1. The CDR3 loop spans 15 amino acids. Germline CDR1 MNHEY, CDR2 SVGAGI. J gave up 3 bases and V 7 bases, and 7 bases lay outside the gene matches. CDR3 sequence reads: CASNSGGPDTGELFF. The CDR3 nucleotides are TGTGCCAGCAATTCAGGGGGCCCGGACACCGGGGAGCTGTTTTTT.

The genes are TRBV25-1 and TRBJ1-6, with 7 bases lining up with TRBD1. The ends lost 4 bases at V and 3 bases at J; junction bases unmatched: 3. The CDR3 has 15 residues. The germline CDR1 and CDR2 sequences are MGHDK and SYGVNS. In DNA, the CDR3 is TGTGCCAGCAGTGCGACAGGGAGCTATAATTCACCCCTCCACTTT. This gives the protein CASSATGSYNSPLHF.

The genes are TRBV9 and TRBJ2-5; 15 nucleotides match TRBD2. The length of the CDR3 is 19 residues. J lost 2 bases, V lost 0 bases, and 8 bases had no gene match. Per the germline V gene, CDR1 is SGDLS and CDR2 is YYNGEE. The CDR3 here is CASSVGGTSGGLIQETQYF. CDR3 DNA: TGTGCCAGCAGCGTAGGGGGGACTAGCGGGGGGCTGATACAAGAGACCCAGTACTTC.

The chain combines TRBV21-1 with TRBJ2-7; the tabulated D call, TRBD1, remains unverified against the DNA. TRBV21-1 represents a pseudogene. This CDR3 spans 15 amino acids. CDR3: CASSKVTGQSYEQYF. In DNA, the CDR3 is TGTGCCAGCAGCAAGGTTACGGGACAATCCTACGAGCAGTACTTC.

The genes are TRBV4-2 and TRBJ2-1, with 13 bases matching TRBD2. V was pared by 4 bases and J by 3 bases, with 3 bases of the junction left unmatched. The CDR3 loop spans 16 amino acids. Germline V lookup: CDR1 LGHNA, CDR2 YNFKEQ. The CDR3 is CASSPRLAGGYNEQFF. The CDR3 DNA reads TGTGCCAGCAGCCCTCGACTAGCGGGGGGCTACAATGAGCAGTTCTTC.

The chain employs TRBV19 and TRBJ2-7; weak D call: TRBD2 (6 bases). Trimming cost V 5 bases and J 0 bases, with 17 bases left between them. Germline-derived CDR1 and CDR2 are LNHDA and SQIVND (reference sequence). This CDR3 is 16 amino acids long. CDR3: CASSRGADGSSYEQYF. The CDR3, as DNA: TGTGCCAGTAGTCGAGGGGCGGACGGGAGCTCCTACGAGCAGTACTTC.

This rearrangement joins TRBV30 to TRBJ1-4; D not certain. CDR1 is GTSNPN and CDR2 is SVGIG in the germline V gene (reference sequence). Trimming shortened V by 8 bases and J by 8 bases, and 15 bases separated the two germline ends. The CDR3 length is 12 residues. In DNA form, the CDR3 reads TGTGCCGGTGGGCTTGTAAGCGAAAAACTGTTTTTT. This sequence encodes CAGGLVSEKLFF.

The rearrangement joins TRBV29-1 to TRBJ1-2; weak D call: TRBD1 (5 bases). Germline V gene sequence: CDR1 SQVTM, CDR2 ANQGSEA. The V gene lost 4 bases and the J gene lost 4 bases, with 10 bases spanning the gap. This CDR3 has 12 residues. The CDR3 here is CSVGDQGYGYTF. DNA of the CDR3: TGCAGCGTTGGAGATCAGGGCTATGGCTACACCTTC. Drawing the rest from reference TRBV29-1 and TRBJ1-2, the complete variable domain is SAVISQKPSRDICQRGTSLTIQCQVDSQVTMMFWYRQQPGQSLTLIATANQGSEATYESGFVIDKFPISRPNLTFSTLTVSNMSPEDSSIYLCSVGDQGYGYTFGSGTRLTVV.

The chain couples TRBV5-6 to TRBJ2-5; TRBD1 might be the D (6 bases). V gave up 0 bases and J gave up 0 bases, with 9 bases separating them. The CDR3 is 15 residues long. Germline CDR1 and CDR2: SGHDT and YYEEEE. The CDR3 DNA reads TGTGCCAGCAGCTTGGTACAGGGAGACCAAGAGACCCAGTACTTC. Translation gives CASSLVQGDQETQYF.